One T cell receptor beta chain is described in this entry. Its antigen remains unknown. Since a much larger clone is just one base distant, this may be a read error. This record comes from a study of T cells in Graves' hyperthyroidism and ophthalmopathy. Study at large: Peripheral blood was acquired at first diagnosis, ahead of any therapy whatsoever. Findings of the study overall: Patients with ophthalmopathy were separated from those with stable hyperthyroidism by a 13 V-J model. The model forecast ophthalmopathy, anticipating it by a median around 6.5 months before onset.

Regions amplified from RNA transcripts were the TCR beta CDR3 regions. First-round RT-PCR with HTBI primers amplified the TCR CDR3 region. TCRdb independently ran MiXCR on the multiplex PCR reads; one entry per CDR3 protein. Among fewer than 500,000 distinct CDR3 sequences listed, 14% to 15% were seen once. Cells are PBMCs isolated from about 10 ml of fresh blood. This receptor was taken from a man between 18 and 35 years old with Graves' ophthalmopathy. The specimen sequenced was blood.

The DNA for the CDR3 is TGTGCTCGGGCAGCGGACCCCTACAATGAGCAGTACTTC. Amino acids: CARAADPYNEQYF. This sequence joins TRBV10-3 and TRBJ2-1; a weak D match, TRBD2 (5 bases). Matching the DNA end better, TRBJ2-7 makes the J call doubtful. The CDR3 extends over 13 amino acids. The germline CDR1 and CDR2 sequences are ENHRY and SYGVKD.